Listed below are T cell receptor beta chains from one sample, sequenced in a study of blood T cell repertoires in COVID-19. TCRdb keeps only in-frame clones here, not all; method: immunoSEQ multiplex PCR. Among roughly 200,000 clones listed, about 90% were seen once. Specimen: PBMCs or T cells enriched from blood (not recorded which). Receptor source: a woman in her 30s with acute COVID-19. Both conserved end residues are trimmed from each CDR3.

>TRBJ2-3|TRBV3-1/TRBV3-2
ASSQRQSTDTQY
>TRBJ2-3|TRBV5-1
ASSLARGGARADTQY
>TRBJ1-2|TRBV28
ASSQGDYGYT
>TRBJ2-1|TRBV7-8
ASSSTSGGAQPYNEQF
>TRBJ2-5|TRBV2
ASSERLAGGPSQETQY
>TRBJ2-2|TRBV7-6
ASSLETGTGELF
>TRBJ1-5|TRBV4-2
ASSQGFSGTGGQPQH
>TRBJ2-7|TRBV10-2
ASSALTGMDPYEQY
>TRBJ1-1|TRBV27
ASKGVDSFEAF
>TRBJ2-1|TRBV7-9
ASTLPGGVNEQF
>TRBJ1-2|TRBV4-1
ASSQGQGANYGYT
>TRBJ2-7|TRBV29-1
SVAAGVLYEQY
>TRBJ2-3|TRBV12-5
ASGPIGTGNTDTQY
>TRBJ2-4|TRBV5-8
ASSLDRASIIQY
>TRBJ1-5|TRBV6-5
ASTLGGGREPQH